This TCR beta chain is drawn from a study of post-analysis software for immune sequencing data. About the study: Relapsing-remitting, secondary progressive and progressive-relapsing multiple sclerosis were all included among the disease courses.

cDNA libraries for TCR beta contained unique molecular identifiers. Using its own MiXCR run on the PCR reads, TCRdb lists one record per CDR3 protein. This sample has about 540,000 distinct CDR3 sequences, with around 34% found just once. The study, taken as a whole, reports: The F measure placed samples prepared in the same batch into strongly shared clusters. TRBV segments more frequent in patients than in controls numbered roughly 5 and included TRBV5-6, TRBV5-1 and TRBV20-1.

This clonotype was seen a handful of times. Its specificity is unknown. Germline CDR1 reads SGDLS; CDR2 reads YYNGEE. CDR3 size: 17 residues. V lost 4 bases, J lost 2 bases, and 21 bases lay in between. This clonotype was sampled from a girl under 18 with multiple sclerosis. V is TRBV9 and J is TRBJ2-5; D gene ambiguous. The sequenced sample was blood. This CDR3 reads CASSPQQRPPTQETQYF. CDR3 in DNA: TGTGCCAGCAGCCCCCAACAGAGGCCCCCCACACAAGAGACCCAGTACTTC.